This T cell receptor (beta chain) is drawn from a study of naive and memory T cell subsets. The beta constant-region primer was an equimolar mix of two oligonucleotides covering TRBC1 and TRBC2. The ligated cDNA underwent four PCR rounds using SP2 and nested alpha and beta constant-region primers. TCRdb re-called the UMI-ligation and nested PCR reads with MiXCR, one entry per CDR3 protein. This table holds 95,000 to 150,000 distinct CDR3 sequences, 30% to 45% found once. This clonotype occurred a few times. V was cut by 9 bases and J by 6 bases, with 14 bases left in between. Germline V CDR1 and CDR2: SNHLY, FYNNEI. CDR3 length: 12 residues.

The chain combines TRBV2 with TRBJ1-2, with a weak D call TRBD1 (6 bases). This receptor was obtained from a human donor in good health. Sequences were obtained from central memory CD4+ T cells from blood. The CDR3 nucleotides are TGTGCCAGGAGAGGGGGGCCGGATGGCTACACCTTC. This encodes CARRGGPDGYTF.